One and the same sample provided the 13 T cell receptor beta chains below, sequenced in a study of somatic mutations in cytotoxic T cells in rheumatoid arthritis. TCRdb keeps only in-frame clones here, not all; method: immunoSEQ multiplex PCR. The sample shows 10,000 to 15,000 clones, approximately 80% of them seen only once. Sequencing was performed on CD8+ T cells sorted from blood. Receptor source: an adult with rheumatoid arthritis.

The chain combines TRBV9 with TRBJ1-4; 7 nucleotides align to TRBD1. Trimming cost V 2 bases and J 3 bases; bases outside gene matches: 4. The CDR3 is 15 amino acids. The germline gives CDR1 SGDLS, CDR2 YYNGEE. CDR3: CASSVGTAANEKLFF. DNA for the CDR3: TGTGCCAGCAGCGTCGGGACAGCAGCTAATGAAAAACTGTTTTTT.

For this clone: Other DNA sequences from this sample encode an identical CDR3 as well. This rearrangement joins TRBV27 to TRBJ2-1, with 8 bases identical to TRBD2. V lost 2 bases and J lost 7; bases outside the gene matches: 7. Germline values: CDR1 MNHEY, CDR2 SMNVEV (reference sequence). This CDR3 comprises 15 residues. This CDR3 reads CASSLIPSGRNEQFF. The CDR3, as DNA: TGTGCCAGCAGTTTAATCCCTAGCGGGCGTAATGAGCAGTTCTTC.

This chain's CDR3 is CASSPAEEDADTQYF. CDR3 in DNA: TGTGCCAGCTCACCGGCAGAGGAGGACGCAGATACGCAGTATTTT. V usage is TRBV18 and J usage is TRBJ2-3, with a possible D match to TRBD2 (5 bases). The germline V gene has CDR1 KGHSH and CDR2 LQKENI. V dropped 3 bases and J dropped 4 bases, with 14 bases sitting between them. This CDR3 contains 15 residues. Supplemented by reference TRBV18 and TRBJ2-3, the full variable domain reads NAGVMQNPRHLVRRRGQEARLRCSPMKGHSHVYWYRQLPEEGLKFMVYLQKENIIDESGMPKERFSAEFPKEGPSILRIQQVVRGDSAAYFCASSPAEEDADTQYFGPGTRLTVL.

This clone showed up just a few times. The chain carries TRBV5-8 and TRBJ1-1; no definite D call. The CDR3 extends over 16 amino acids. Trimming took off 2 bases at V and 1 base at J, with 15 bases between the two ends. Looked up from germline, CDR1 is SGHTS and CDR2 is YDEGEE. CDR3 sequence reads: CASSFEVDVWNTEAFF. The CDR3 coding sequence is TGTGCCAGCAGCTTTGAGGTCGATGTATGGAACACTGAAGCTTTCTTT.

V and J are TRBV12-5 and TRBJ2-5, with TRBD1 as a possible D gene (7 bases). There are 15 residues in the CDR3. Trimming left V 0 bases short and J 5 bases short, with 13 bases between. CDR1 is LGHNT and CDR2 is FRNRAP in the germline V gene. The CDR3 reads CASGLVPSGGETQYF. The CDR3 DNA follows: TGTGCTAGTGGTTTGGTACCTTCAGGGGGGGAGACCCAGTACTTC.

The chain joins TRBV12-5 to TRBJ1-1; TRBD1 aligns across 7 bases. Germline values: CDR1 LGHNT, CDR2 FRNRAP. J gave up 1 base and V 7 bases, and 6 bases lay outside the gene matches. The CDR3 length is 14 residues. For the CDR3, the DNA is TGTGCTAGTGTCGAGGGGGCGCAGAACACTGAAGCTTTCTTT. Translation: CASVEGAQNTEAFF.

V and J are TRBV27 and TRBJ1-1, with D possibly matching TRBD1 (6 bases). Trimming removed 1 base at V and 4 bases at J, with 16 bases between. Germline V CDR1 and CDR2: MNHEY, SMNVEV (reference sequence). The CDR3 length is 16 residues. For the CDR3, the DNA is TGTGCCAGCAGTTTATGGGCAGGGGTAGCGGTCACTGAAGCTTTCTTT. Translating gives CASSLWAGVAVTEAFF.

The chain carries TRBV27 and TRBJ2-7, with 10 bases matching TRBD1. Germline V gene sequence: CDR1 MNHEY, CDR2 SMNVEV (reference sequence). V trimming: 0 bases; J trimming: 5 bases; junction bases outside the gene matches: 10. This CDR3 has 17 residues. The CDR3 spells CASSLSIQGQGPHEQYF. CDR3 coding DNA: TGTGCCAGCAGTTTATCGATCCAGGGACAGGGGCCCCACGAGCAGTACTTC.

The rearrangement uses TRBV5-4 and TRBJ1-1; possibly TRBD1 for D (6 bases). Trimming cost V 4 bases and J 1 base, with 20 bases left between them. Germline V gene sequence: CDR1 SGHNT, CDR2 YYREEE (reference sequence). This CDR3 has 17 residues. DNA for the CDR3: TGTGCCAGCAGCCCGGTCGGGGGGGGCGCCGGGAACACTGAAGCTTTCTTT. This sequence encodes CASSPVGGGAGNTEAFF.

The chain carries TRBV6-4 and TRBJ2-3, with TRBD2 matching over 15 bases. Germline CDR1 reads MRHNA; CDR2 reads SNTAGT. V shed 8 bases and J 6 bases; nucleotides not matched to a gene: 6. The CDR3 extends over 15 amino acids. The CDR3 protein is CASAAGLAGGDTQYF. DNA for the CDR3: TGTGCCAGCGCCGCCGGACTAGCGGGAGGGGATACGCAGTATTTT.

V and J are TRBV19 and TRBJ1-5; D unclear. This CDR3 is 15 amino acids long. Germline lookup yields CDR1 LNHDA and CDR2 SQIVND (reference sequence). V lost 2 bases to trimming and J lost 6 bases, with 14 bases between them. CDR3 coding DNA: TGTGCCAGTAGTATATTGCTGGGGTTCCGTCAGCCCCAGCATTTT. Translating gives CASSILLGFRQPQHF.

The V and J genes are TRBV7-8 and TRBJ2-1; 8 bases are a match to TRBD1. This CDR3 is 16 amino acids long. CDR1 and CDR2 from the germline V gene are SGHVS and FQNEAQ. V lost 4 bases and J lost 4; bases outside the gene matches: 9. The CDR3: CASSSTGEVGYNEQFF. The CDR3 DNA is TGTGCCAGCAGCTCGACAGGGGAGGTGGGTTACAATGAGCAGTTCTTC.

In this sample, this clone turned up once. The CDR3 region has the DNA TGTGCCAGCAGCTCTGTCCCCTCCTACAATGAGCAGTTCTTC. Amino acid sequence: CASSSVPSYNEQFF. This chain connects TRBV2 to TRBJ2-1; no reliable D call. V was trimmed by 6 bases and J by 0 bases, leaving 9 bases between them. From germline, CDR1 is SNHLY and CDR2 FYNNEI. The CDR3 totals 14 residues.